This TCR beta chain was obtained from a study of memory CD4+ T cells and cytomegalovirus serostatus. The study's findings and limits: Median bootstrapped AUC for CMV status was just under 0.97 originally, about 0.9 US-trained. Suggested: most of the CMV-linked TCR signature lies in CD4+ memory cells. Of 164 reported CMV TCRbeta sequences, about 67 were found in memory CD4+ repertoires.

V lost 8 bases to trimming and J lost 1 base; unmatched junction nucleotides: 3. This CDR3 spans 14 amino acids. CDR1 and CDR2 from the germline V gene are SGHTA and FQGTGA. With regard to this clone: Its antigen is unidentified.

Assay: immunoSEQ multiplex PCR; the TCRdb copy retains only in-frame clones and omits some. Seen here are around 84,000 clones, less than 90% observed once, and the top ten hold around 0.75%. Single viable CD3+CD4+CD8-CD45RO+ cells were sorted as the memory CD4+ T cells. This chain links TRBV7-3 with TRBJ2-2, with 8 bases identical to TRBD1. The clonotype comes from an adult in good health and CMV-seronegative. The sequencing sample was made of memory CD4+ T cells from blood. The CDR3 protein is CASAGTGNTGELFF. CDR3 bases: TGTGCCAGCGCGGGGACAGGGAACACCGGGGAGCTGTTTTTT.